One sample yielded the 29 T cell receptor beta chains listed below, sequenced in a study of graft-versus-host responses after intestinal transplantation. Measured with immunoSEQ multiplex PCR; TCRdb has only the in-frame clones, and not every one. The sample lists around 39,000 clones, 85% to 95% seen once, with 3.6% in the top ten. This specimen consisted of PBMCs, obtained around 720 days after intestinal transplantation. The receptor set was obtained from a human patient who received an intestinal transplant, so some T cells may come from the graft donor.

CDR3 nucleotides: TGTGCCAGCAGCCCGATGGACAGCCCCAGTGCAACTAATGAAAAACTGTTTTTT. As protein: CASSPMDSPSATNEKLFF. V and J are TRBV5-7 and TRBJ1-4; maybe TRBD1 (6 bases). TRBV5-7 carries the ORF label, with uncertain function. This CDR3 comprises 18 residues. Trimming stripped 4 bases from V and 0 bases from J, with 19 bases between.

The V and J genes are TRBV18 and TRBJ1-2; D is unresolved. The CDR3 sequence is 13 residues long. With 3 bases removed from V and 3 bases from J, the gap between germline ends came to 8 bases. Germline CDR1 is KGHSH and CDR2 is LQKENI. CDR3 DNA: TGTGCCAGCTCACCCGACACCGACTATGGCTACACCTTC. This codes for CASSPDTDYGYTF.

This chain connects TRBV14 to TRBJ2-3; TRBD2 aligns across 11 bases. There are 16 residues in the CDR3. CDR1 is SGHDN and CDR2 is FVKESK in the germline V gene. With 4 bases clipped from V and 2 bases from J, the junction kept 5 bases outside the gene matches. The CDR3, as DNA: TGTGCCAGCAGCCCCGTAGCGGGAGGGGACACAGATACGCAGTATTTT. Amino acids: CASSPVAGGDTDTQYF.

V usage is TRBV5-4 and J usage is TRBJ2-3, with 13 nucleotides matching TRBD2. J gave up 6 bases and V 6 bases, and 10 bases lay outside the gene matches. Germline V gene sequence: CDR1 SGHNT, CDR2 YYREEE (reference sequence). The CDR3 length is 16 residues. The CDR3 DNA reads TGTGCCAGCACCCGGAGGACTAGCGGGAGTTCGGATACGCAGTATTTT. Residues: CASTRRTSGSSDTQYF.

CDR3 amino acids: CASSLAPTRRLQETQYF. The CDR3 DNA is TGCGCCAGCAGCTTGGCCCCGACTAGGAGGCTTCAAGAGACCCAGTACTTC. The V call is TRBV5-1, the J call TRBJ2-5; maybe TRBD2 (6 bases). The CDR3 is 17 residues long. The V end lost 0 bases, the J end lost 2 bases, and 17 bases lay between the germline ends. Per the germline V gene, CDR1 is SGHRS and CDR2 is YFSETQ.

The chain links TRBV5-5 to TRBJ2-1; 8 nucleotides match TRBD2. V dropped 1 base and J dropped 1; count of bases not matched to a gene: 7. The length of the CDR3 is 17 residues. From germline, CDR1 is SGHKS and CDR2 YYEKEE (reference sequence). The CDR3 region is CASSLISGEKSYNEQFF. In DNA, the CDR3 is TGTGCCAGCAGCTTGATTAGCGGGGAAAAGTCCTACAATGAGCAGTTCTTC.

V gene TRBV10-2 combines with J gene TRBJ1-2; maybe TRBD1 (5 bases). From germline, CDR1 is WSHSY and CDR2 SAAADI. V was trimmed by 10 bases and J by 3 bases, leaving 12 bases between them. This CDR3 is 12 amino acids long. Here the CDR3 reads CATTEDHYGYTF. CDR3 DNA sequence: TGCGCCACGACAGAGGATCACTATGGCTACACCTTC.

The chain uses TRBV27 and TRBJ2-1; perhaps TRBD1 as D (5 bases). CDR3 length: 16 residues. Germline V CDR1 and CDR2: MNHEY, SMNVEV (reference sequence). Trimming cost V 4 bases and J 0 bases, with 13 bases left between them. Written as DNA, the CDR3 is TGTGCCAGCAGTTACCGACAGCCGGGCTCCTACAATGAGCAGTTCTTC. Residues: CASSYRQPGSYNEQFF.

The chain links TRBV7-9 to TRBJ2-7; 7 bases align to TRBD1. Germline V gene sequence: CDR1 SEHNR, CDR2 FQNEAQ (reference sequence). Germline trimming cut 5 bases from V and 3 bases from J; bases unmatched to any gene: 22. The CDR3 is 19 residues long. The DNA for the CDR3 is TGTGCCAGCAGCAATCTTCCCCCCGGCGCGGACAGGAAAGGCTACGAGCAGTACTTC. Protein sequence: CASSNLPPGADRKGYEQYF.

The V and J genes are TRBV9 and TRBJ2-3; 8 bases are a match to TRBD2. V gave up 0 bases and J gave up 3 bases; unmatched junction bases: 9. The CDR3 extends over 17 amino acids. Germline CDR1 SGDLS, CDR2 YYNGEE. Here the CDR3 DNA reads TGTGCCAGCAGCGTAGCTGTTAGCGGGATAGTAACAGATACGCAGTATTTT. It encodes CASSVAVSGIVTDTQYF.

This chain uses TRBV28 with TRBJ2-3; D possibly corresponds to TRBD2 (5 bases). The CDR3 is 13 residues long. Per germline, CDR1 MDHEN and CDR2 SYDVKM. V lost 6 bases and J lost 5, with 12 bases in between. The CDR3 region is CASRGAAGDTQYF. DNA of the CDR3: TGTGCCAGCAGAGGAGCGGCGGGAGATACGCAGTATTTT.

V gene TRBV27 combines with J gene TRBJ2-1; D gene unclear. V gave up 3 bases and J gave up 8 bases, with 14 bases separating them. The CDR3 length is 14 residues. Germline assignment: CDR1 MNHEY and CDR2 SMNVEV (reference sequence). CDR3 sequence (DNA): TGTGCCAGCAGTTTGGTTGTCGCGGCTGATGAGCAGTTCTTC. This encodes CASSLVVAADEQFF.

The gene calls are TRBV27 and TRBJ2-2, with 8 bases lining up with TRBD1. The CDR3 length is 15 residues. Germline V gene sequence: CDR1 MNHEY, CDR2 SMNVEV (reference sequence). With 6 bases clipped from V and 7 bases from J, the junction kept 10 bases outside the gene matches. The CDR3: CASRDRGGFSGELFF. For the CDR3, the DNA is TGTGCCAGCAGAGACAGGGGAGGTTTCAGCGGGGAGCTGTTTTTT.

The chain is built from TRBV9 and TRBJ1-6; no clear D. The V gene lost 0 bases and the J gene lost 10 bases, with 14 bases spanning the gap. CDR1 SGDLS and CDR2 YYNGEE come from the germline V gene. The CDR3 is 15 amino acids. This CDR3 reads CASSVAEDFGSPLHF. The CDR3 coding sequence is TGTGCCAGCAGCGTAGCAGAAGATTTTGGGTCACCCCTCCACTTT.

This chain links TRBV5-1 with TRBJ2-7; 9 nucleotides align to TRBD2. Germline lookup yields CDR1 SGHRS and CDR2 YFSETQ. The CDR3 is 16 residues long. The V segment lost 3 bases and the J segment 2 bases; nucleotides outside the gene matches: 9. The CDR3 DNA is TGCGCCAGCAGCTCCGGGGGTGGGACTAGCCCCTACGAGCAGTACTTC. Its protein product is CASSSGGGTSPYEQYF.

The chain joins TRBV5-6 to TRBJ2-3; TRBD2 might be the D (7 bases). The CDR3 is 16 amino acids. The V end was cut by 4 bases, the J end by 4 bases, with 19 bases between. In germline, CDR1 is SGHDT, CDR2 YYEEEE. CDR3 sequence: CASSKQGGGFPDTQYF. In DNA, the CDR3 is TGTGCCAGCAGCAAACAAGGGGGGGGCTTTCCAGATACGCAGTATTTT. The full variable domain, in which reference TRBV5-6 and TRBJ2-3 provide the parts outside the CDR3, is DAGVTQSPTHLIKTRGQQVTLRCSPKSGHDTVSWYQQALGQGPQFIFQYYEEEERQRGNFPDRFSGHQFPNYSSELNVNALLLGDSALYLCASSKQGGGFPDTQYFGPGTRLTVL.

A note on this clone: The sample holds other DNA sequences that translate to the same CDR3. This chain uses TRBV29-1 with TRBJ1-1, with D hard to call. The CDR3 totals 13 residues. The V end lost 1 base, the J end lost 0 bases, and 6 bases lay between the germline ends. Germline CDR1 is SQVTM and CDR2 is ANQGSEA. CDR3 residues: CSVEGRMNTEAFF. The CDR3 DNA follows: TGCAGCGTTGAAGGCCGCATGAACACTGAAGCTTTCTTT.

The chain combines TRBV5-6 with TRBJ2-1, with a tentative D call TRBD2 (5 bases). Trimming pared 4 bases from V and 3 bases from J, leaving 20 bases between. This CDR3 comprises 17 residues. Germline CDR1 is SGHDT and CDR2 is YYEEEE. The CDR3 DNA follows: TGTGCCAGCAGCCTTGACCCGACGTGGGAGCTCTACAATGAGCAGTTCTTC. This encodes CASSLDPTWELYNEQFF.

This chain links TRBV10-2 with TRBJ2-2; TRBD2 might be the D (6 bases). Trimming stripped 6 bases from V and 0 bases from J, with 8 bases between. The CDR3 is 14 residues long. The germline gives CDR1 WSHSY, CDR2 SAAADI. The CDR3, as DNA: TGCGCCAGCAGCCTAGCGACGAACACCGGGGAGCTGTTTTTT. This codes for CASSLATNTGELFF.

The CDR3 DNA sequence: TGTGCCAGTAGTACCGGACTTACGGAGGGGGAGACCCAGTACTTC. This codes for CASSTGLTEGETQYF. This rearrangement joins TRBV19 to TRBJ2-5, with D maybe TRBD2 (6 bases). V was trimmed by 4 bases and J by 5 bases, leaving 17 bases between them. The length of the CDR3 is 15 residues. Looked up from germline, CDR1 is LNHDA and CDR2 is SQIVND (reference sequence).

This chain connects TRBV6-1 to TRBJ1-3, with 9 bases matching TRBD1. The V and J ends lost 6 bases and 7 bases, in that order; junction bases with no gene match: 10. This CDR3 contains 15 residues. CDR1 is MNHNS and CDR2 is SASEGT in the germline V gene. In DNA form, the CDR3 reads TGTGCCAGCAGAGACACCGCCGGGACAGGGAACACCATATATTTT. Encoded protein: CASRDTAGTGNTIYF.

This chain links TRBV27 with TRBJ2-5; D remains unclear. In germline, CDR1 is MNHEY, CDR2 SMNVEV (reference sequence). CDR3 length: 15 residues. Trimming removed 0 bases from V and 4 bases from J, with 12 bases in between. The CDR3 here is CASSLSVEGSETQYF. DNA for the CDR3: TGTGCCAGCAGTTTATCGGTAGAAGGGTCAGAGACCCAGTACTTC.

The chain has TRBV19 and TRBJ2-3; no clear D. CDR1 and CDR2 from the germline V gene are LNHDA and SQIVND (reference sequence). Trimming shortened V by 5 bases and J by 2 bases, and 8 bases separated the two germline ends. The CDR3 runs 13 residues. CDR3 bases: TGTGCCAGTAGTCCAGCCTTCACAGATACGCAGTATTTT. Its translation is CASSPAFTDTQYF. Variable domain in full (rest from reference TRBV19 and TRBJ2-3): DGGITQSPKYLFRKEGQNVTLSCEQNLNHDAMYWYRQDPGQGLRLIYYSQIVNDFQKGDIAEGYSVSREKKESFPLTVTSAQKNPTAFYLCASSPAFTDTQYFGPGTRLTVL.

As DNA, the CDR3 is TGTGCCAGCAGGCGGGAACCGGAGACCCAGTACTTC. This sequence encodes CASRREPETQYF. The chain couples TRBV28 to TRBJ2-5, with a possible D match to TRBD2 (6 bases). V lost 6 bases, J lost 5 bases, and 10 bases lay in between. CDR3 size: 12 residues. Germline V gene lookup returns CDR1 MDHEN and CDR2 SYDVKM.

This chain uses TRBV9 with TRBJ1-5; D remains unclear. The germline V gene has CDR1 SGDLS and CDR2 YYNGEE. The V and J ends lost 0 bases and 5 bases respectively, with 9 bases between them. The CDR3 contains 14 residues. CDR3 loop: CASSVGGAHQPQHF. CDR3 bases: TGTGCCAGCAGCGTAGGCGGAGCCCATCAGCCCCAGCATTTT.

The chain uses TRBV30 and TRBJ1-6, with TRBD1 matching 7 bases. Germline V lookup: CDR1 GTSNPN, CDR2 SVGIG (reference sequence). The V segment lost 3 bases and the J segment 8 bases; nucleotides outside the gene matches: 7. CDR3 length: 14 amino acids. The DNA of the CDR3 is TGTGCCTGGAGCGGGTGGGACAGCTATTCACCCCTCCACTTT. Protein sequence: CAWSGWDSYSPLHF.

The rearrangement joins TRBV6-6 to TRBJ2-1; 9 nucleotides agree with TRBD2. The CDR3 covers 15 residues. Germline V gene sequence: CDR1 MNHNY, CDR2 SVGAGI (reference sequence). J gave up 10 bases and V 2 bases, and 9 bases lay outside the gene matches. The CDR3 sequence is CASSYGGRALGEQFF. DNA of the CDR3: TGTGCCAGCAGTTACGGCGGGAGGGCCCTCGGGGAGCAGTTCTTC.

This chain links TRBV5-4 with TRBJ1-3, with D perhaps matching TRBD1 (6 bases). The germline V gene has CDR1 SGHNT and CDR2 YYREEE (reference sequence). The CDR3 is 13 residues long. V dropped 7 bases and J dropped 2 bases, with 10 bases sitting between them. The CDR3 loop is CASWDIAGNTIYF. DNA of the CDR3: TGTGCCAGCTGGGACATAGCTGGAAACACCATATATTTT.

The chain links TRBV10-3 to TRBJ2-7, with D perhaps TRBD1 or TRBD2 (5 bases each). The germline gives CDR1 ENHRY, CDR2 SYGVKD. The CDR3 sequence is 13 residues long. The V end lost 4 bases, the J end lost 2 bases, and 9 bases lay between the germline ends. In DNA, the CDR3 is TGTGCCATCAGTGGCCGGGACGCCTACGAGCAGTACTTC. Amino acid sequence: CAISGRDAYEQYF.